This is a list of T cell receptor beta chains from one sample in a study of T cell repertoires in cytomegalovirus infection. TCRdb re-called the reads with MiXCR, one entry per CDR3 protein. The sample yields roughly 310,000 distinct CDR3 sequences, almost 30% seen once. These receptors have no identified antigens. This material consisted of cultured PBMCs, taken from culture after CMV antigen stimulation. The receptors were gathered from a human donor in good health (CMV status not recorded). Some clones in this sample may be carry-over from other donors' samples. Both conserved end residues are part of each CDR3. A D gene is named only where the DNA matches it firmly. Clone size, where shown, is once, few, many, or a class for clones that have expanded.

J gene: TRBJ1-6
D gene: -
V gene: TRBV27
clone size: -
CDR3 DNA: TGTGCCAGCAGTTTGAGAGCCCTATTGTCACCCCTCCACTTT
CDR3 protein: CASSLRALLSPLHF

J gene: TRBJ1-1
D gene: -
V gene: TRBV12-3/TRBV12-4
clone size: -
CDR3 DNA: TGTGCCAGCAGTTTCCAAGGGGACCTTACTGAAGCTTTCTTT
CDR3 protein: CASSFQGDLTEAFF

J gene: TRBJ1-1
D gene: -
V gene: TRBV29-1
clone size: few
CDR3 DNA: TGCAGCGCTGACACTGAAGCTTTCTTT
CDR3 protein: CSADTEAFF

J gene: TRBJ1-5
D gene: -
V gene: TRBV7-9
clone size: few
CDR3 DNA: TGTGCCAGCAGCTTAGAGGGAGACTACAATCAGCCCCAGCATTTT
CDR3 protein: CASSLEGDYNQPQHF

J gene: TRBJ2-3
D gene: TRBD1
V gene: TRBV6-1
clone size: few
CDR3 DNA: TGTGCCAGCAGTGCCTCAGGGGGCGTAGATACGCAGTATTTT
CDR3 protein: CASSASGGVDTQYF

J gene: TRBJ2-1
D gene: -
V gene: TRBV4-1
clone size: -
CDR3 DNA: TGCGCCAGCAGCCAAGATAGTACGGGAGCCTACAATGAGCAGTTCTTC
CDR3 protein: CASSQDSTGAYNEQFF

J gene: TRBJ2-5
D gene: TRBD2
V gene: TRBV7-2
clone size: few
CDR3 DNA: TGTGCCAGCAGCTTATGGGAGGGAGAGACCCAGTACTTC
CDR3 protein: CASSLWEGETQYF

J gene: TRBJ2-7
D gene: TRBD2
V gene: TRBV13
clone size: -
CDR3 DNA: TGTGCCAGCAGCCTTTCCGGGACTAGCGGGAGGGAGAAAGAGCAGTACTTC
CDR3 protein: CASSLSGTSGREKEQYF

J gene: TRBJ2-3
D gene: -
V gene: TRBV10-1
clone size: -
CDR3 DNA: TGCGCCAGCAGTGAGTCGTTGTCCGGGGGCACAGATACGCAGTATTTT
CDR3 protein: CASSESLSGGTDTQYF

J gene: TRBJ1-1
D gene: -
V gene: TRBV28
clone size: -
CDR3 DNA: TGTGCCAGCAGTTCGCCAGTAGGGGCAGGCGGCGGAACTGAAGCTTTCTTT
CDR3 protein: CASSSPVGAGGGTEAFF

J gene: TRBJ1-1
D gene: -
V gene: TRBV7-3
clone size: -
CDR3 DNA: TGTGCCAGCAGCCCGGACAGTGGCAGCAACACTGAAGCTTTCTTT
CDR3 protein: CASSPDSGSNTEAFF

J gene: TRBJ2-5
D gene: TRBD1
V gene: TRBV18
clone size: few
CDR3 DNA: TGTGCCAGCTCACCAGGGACAGGGGGCTTCGGACCCCAAGAGACCCAGTACTTC
CDR3 protein: CASSPGTGGFGPQETQYF

J gene: TRBJ1-2
D gene: -
V gene: TRBV6-5
clone size: few
CDR3 DNA: TGTGCCAGCAGTTACAAACGGGCCGTACTTCGTTCTAACTATGGCTACACCTTC
CDR3 protein: CASSYKRAVLRSNYGYTF

J gene: TRBJ1-1
D gene: -
V gene: TRBV6-5
clone size: -
CDR3 DNA: TGTGCCAGCAGGCTAACCATGGGGGTCACTGAAGCTTTCTTT
CDR3 protein: CASRLTMGVTEAFF

J gene: TRBJ2-1
D gene: -
V gene: TRBV12-3/TRBV12-4
clone size: -
CDR3 DNA: TGTGCCAGCAATCGGGGTGGAAACAATGAGCAGTTCTTC
CDR3 protein: CASNRGGNNEQFF

J gene: TRBJ2-3
D gene: -
V gene: TRBV6-5
clone size: -
CDR3 DNA: TGTGCCAGCAGGGCTGGACTGTCTAGCACAGATACGCAGTATTTT
CDR3 protein: CASRAGLSSTDTQYF

J gene: TRBJ1-1
D gene: -
V gene: TRBV7-3
clone size: -
CDR3 DNA: TGTGCCAGCAGCTTAACAGGGGCGCGAGGGACTGAAGCTTTCTTT
CDR3 protein: CASSLTGARGTEAFF

J gene: TRBJ2-5
D gene: -
V gene: TRBV2
clone size: -
CDR3 DNA: TGTGCCAGCAGTACTTTTCTATCGGGGACCCAGTACTTC
CDR3 protein: CASSTFLSGTQYF

J gene: TRBJ2-1
D gene: TRBD2
V gene: TRBV7-2
clone size: few
CDR3 DNA: TGTGCCAGCAGCAACCCCGGCAGACTAGCCTTTAATGAGCAGTTCTTC
CDR3 protein: CASSNPGRLAFNEQFF

J gene: TRBJ2-1
D gene: TRBD2
V gene: TRBV7-3
clone size: many
CDR3 DNA: TGTGCCAGCAGCCCTAGCGGACGCTCCTACAATGAGCAGTTCTTC
CDR3 protein: CASSPSGRSYNEQFF

J gene: TRBJ2-7
D gene: -
V gene: TRBV7-8
clone size: -
CDR3 DNA: TGTGCCAGCAGCTTAAAACCCGGGCTCGAGCAGTACTTC
CDR3 protein: CASSLKPGLEQYF

J gene: TRBJ1-2
D gene: -
V gene: TRBV12-3/TRBV12-4
clone size: -
CDR3 DNA: TGTGCCAGCAGTTTACGGCGGGAGGGGGGCTACACCTTC
CDR3 protein: CASSLRREGGYTF

J gene: TRBJ2-1
D gene: -
V gene: TRBV7-9
clone size: -
CDR3 DNA: TGTGCCAGCAGCTCGCCCCAGGGGTCAGGGACGGGTGAGCAGTTCTTC
CDR3 protein: CASSSPQGSGTGEQFF

J gene: TRBJ2-1
D gene: -
V gene: TRBV19
clone size: few
CDR3 DNA: TGTGCCAGTAGTGCCCGGTGGGAAAACAATGAGCAGTTCTTC
CDR3 protein: CASSARWENNEQFF

J gene: TRBJ2-1
D gene: -
V gene: TRBV7-3
clone size: -
CDR3 DNA: TGTGCCAGCAGCTTAGGTTGGAGGAAGCCGTACAATGAGCAGTTCTTC
CDR3 protein: CASSLGWRKPYNEQFF

J gene: TRBJ1-1
D gene: TRBD1
V gene: TRBV28
clone size: -
CDR3 DNA: TGTGCCAGCAGTAACTACAGGGGAAGGGGCACTGAAGCTTTCTTT
CDR3 protein: CASSNYRGRGTEAFF

J gene: TRBJ2-5
D gene: TRBD2
V gene: TRBV11-3
clone size: many
CDR3 DNA: TGTGCCAGCAGCTTAGCCGCTAGCGGAGAGACCCAGTACTTC
CDR3 protein: CASSLAASGETQYF

J gene: TRBJ1-4
D gene: -
V gene: TRBV4-1
clone size: few
CDR3 DNA: TGTGCCAGCAGCCAAGTGTGGCAGGGCGCAACTAATGAAAAACTGTTTTTT
CDR3 protein: CASSQVWQGATNEKLFF

J gene: TRBJ1-5
D gene: -
V gene: TRBV2
clone size: few
CDR3 DNA: TGTGCCAGCATGAGGGGCGACTCGGGCAATCAGCCCCAGCATTTT
CDR3 protein: CASMRGDSGNQPQHF

J gene: TRBJ1-3
D gene: -
V gene: TRBV7-6
clone size: -
CDR3 DNA: TGTGCCAGCAGCTTATCCCAATCTGGAAACACCATATATTTT
CDR3 protein: CASSLSQSGNTIYF

J gene: TRBJ2-1
D gene: -
V gene: TRBV11-2
clone size: -
CDR3 DNA: TGTGCCAGCAGCTACCCCTACAATGAGCAGTTCTTC
CDR3 protein: CASSYPYNEQFF

J gene: TRBJ1-2
D gene: -
V gene: TRBV6-1
clone size: few
CDR3 DNA: TGTGCCAGCAGTGACCCCAGGTTTAACTATGGCTACACCTTC
CDR3 protein: CASSDPRFNYGYTF